The 28 T cell receptor beta chains in this list originate from one sample, sequenced in a study of monozygotic twins with cystic fibrosis. This table comes from immunoSEQ multiplex PCR, and its TCRdb copy is limited to in-frame clones, with some not included. This table has about a thousand clones, approximately 95% appearing once. The sample taken for sequencing was blood. The receptors stem from a boy younger than 18 with cystic fibrosis.

The chain has TRBV30 and TRBJ2-2, with D possibly matching TRBD2 (7 bases). The V gene lost 2 bases and the J gene lost 4 bases, with 14 bases spanning the gap. The CDR3 is 15 amino acids. Germline assignment: CDR1 GTSNPN and CDR2 SVGIG (reference sequence). DNA for the CDR3: TGTGCCTGGAGTCCCACAGGGAGGGTCACCGGGGAGCTGTTTTTT. Residues: CAWSPTGRVTGELFF.

The V gene is TRBV11-2, the J gene TRBJ2-7; D ambiguous. The germline V gene encodes CDR1 SGHAT and CDR2 FQNNGV. The CDR3 totals 14 residues. Trimming cost V 4 bases and J 4 bases, with 14 bases left between them. This CDR3 is CASSSLQVSYEQYF. The DNA for the CDR3 is TGTGCCAGCAGCTCCCTCCAAGTGTCTTACGAGCAGTACTTC.

The chain links TRBV6-6 to TRBJ2-1; TRBD2 matches at 13 bases. CDR1 MNHNY and CDR2 SVGAGI come from the germline V gene (reference sequence). After removal of 5 bases from V and 4 bases from J, the junction contained 5 bases not matched to a gene. This CDR3 is 16 amino acids long. The CDR3 reads CASSLRTSGSYNEQFF. The CDR3 bases are TGTGCCAGCAGTCTACGGACTAGCGGGAGTTACAATGAGCAGTTCTTC.

The rearrangement joins TRBV27 to TRBJ1-1, with D possibly TRBD1 on 5 matching bases. Germline CDR1 MNHEY, CDR2 SMNVEV (reference sequence). CDR3 length: 17 amino acids. Between the trimmed V and J ends, which lost 5 bases and 3 bases, there was a span of 22 bases. In DNA, the CDR3 is TGTGCCAGCAGTCGGGCCCTTGGGGCCCGAGGGTACACTGAAGCTTTCTTT. This codes for CASSRALGARGYTEAFF.

The chain uses TRBV7-6 and TRBJ1-1, with D possibly TRBD1 on 5 matching bases. The CDR3 is made up of 14 amino acids. Germline CDR1 is SGHVS and CDR2 is FNYEAQ. V lost 4 bases and J lost 3, with 12 bases in between. The CDR3 bases are TGTGCCAGCAGCTCTCAGGGCTGGGACACTGAAGCTTTCTTT. Protein product: CASSSQGWDTEAFF.

The V call is TRBV5-8, the J call TRBJ1-2, with D possibly being TRBD1 (6 bases). The CDR3 is 15 residues long. V lost 0 bases, J lost 3 bases, and 12 bases lay in between. Germline V gene data show CDR1 as SGHTS and CDR2 as YDEGEE. CDR3 DNA: TGTGCCAGCAGCTTGGTAGGACAGCCGCACTATGGCTACACCTTC. It codes for CASSLVGQPHYGYTF.

The chain carries TRBV5-4 and TRBJ2-3, with TRBD2 matching over 13 bases. The V segment lost 0 bases and the J segment 5 bases; nucleotides outside the gene matches: 3. Germline CDR1 reads SGHNT; CDR2 reads YYREEE (reference sequence). The CDR3 spans 16 residues. CDR3 nucleotides: TGTGCCAGCAGCTTGGGGACTAGCGGGAGAGGAGATACGCAGTATTTT. Translation: CASSLGTSGRGDTQYF.

This clone is a singleton in its sample. Sequence at one end of the junction differs from germline and may be a read error. The chain has TRBV7-7 and TRBJ1-6; D is ambiguous. This CDR3 is 13 amino acids long. The germline V gene has CDR1 SSHAT and CDR2 FNYEAQ (reference sequence). CDR3 residues: CASSLEPNSPLHF. In DNA, the CDR3 is TGTGCTAGCAGCTTAGAACCGAATTCACCCCTCCACTTT.

The gene calls are TRBV9 and TRBJ2-2; D may correspond to TRBD1 or TRBD2 (5 bases each). Germline CDR1 and CDR2: SGDLS and YYNGEE. The CDR3 extends over 16 amino acids. Trimming cost V 1 base and J 2 bases, with 12 bases left between them. In DNA, the CDR3 is TGTGCCAGCAGCGTAACTACCGGGACCAACACCGGGGAGCTGTTTTTT. Protein sequence: CASSVTTGTNTGELFF.

The chain carries TRBV28 and TRBJ2-1; D may match TRBD1 or TRBD2 (5 bases each). This CDR3 spans 14 amino acids. The V gene lost 3 bases and the J gene lost 4 bases, with 10 bases spanning the gap. CDR1 is MDHEN, CDR2 SYDVKM, per germline. The CDR3 is CASSFGADYNEQFF. CDR3 DNA: TGTGCCAGCAGTTTCGGGGCGGATTACAATGAGCAGTTCTTC. Full variable domain (outside the CDR3, taken from reference TRBV28 and TRBJ2-1): DVKVTQSSRYLVKRTGEKVFLECVQDMDHENMFWYRQDPGLGLRLIYFSYDVKMKEKGDIPEGYSVSREKKERFSLILESASTNQTSMYLCASSFGADYNEQFFGPGTRLTVL.

The gene calls are TRBV9 and TRBJ2-5, with a possible D match to TRBD2 (6 bases). The CDR3 spans 14 residues. Germline CDR1 SGDLS, CDR2 YYNGEE. V lost 3 bases and J lost 5, with 14 bases in between. The CDR3 DNA follows: TGTGCCAGCAGCGCCCGGGACTCGAGGGAGACCCAGTACTTC. Its translation: CASSARDSRETQYF.

This chain joins TRBV28 and TRBJ1-1, with D possibly matching TRBD1 (6 bases). V lost 6 bases and J 5 bases, leaving 10 bases between the germline ends. Germline CDR1 and CDR2: MDHEN and SYDVKM. CDR3 length: 12 amino acids. The CDR3 sequence: CASSRGATEAFF. CDR3 coding DNA: TGTGCCAGCAGCAGGGGCGCGACTGAAGCTTTCTTT.

V gene TRBV27 combines with J gene TRBJ2-1; TRBD2 matches at 9 bases. The germline CDR1 and CDR2 sequences are MNHEY and SMNVEV (reference sequence). Germline trimming cut 3 bases from V and 4 bases from J; bases unmatched to any gene: 4. This CDR3 is built from 15 residues. The CDR3 DNA sequence: TGTGCCAGCAGTTTTAGCGGGAGCGCTTACAATGAGCAGTTCTTC. This encodes CASSFSGSAYNEQFF.

This clone was found once. This chain links TRBV4-1 with TRBJ2-5; tentatively, D is TRBD2 (6 bases). This CDR3 contains 18 residues. CDR1 is MGHRA and CDR2 is YSYEKL in the germline V gene. V was shortened by 0 bases and J by 5 bases, with 22 bases between the two germline ends. The CDR3 reads CASSQDLTSTGLLETQYF. In DNA, the CDR3 is TGCGCCAGCAGCCAAGATTTGACTAGTACAGGTTTGTTGGAGACCCAGTACTTC.

The V and J genes are TRBV21-1 and TRBJ1-5; the D call TRBD1 from the table was never checked on the DNA. TRBV21-1 is given as a pseudogene. This CDR3 region has 17 residues. CDR3 protein: CASSLPLRQGWDQPQHF. CDR3 coding DNA: TGTGCCAGCAGCTTACCACTCAGACAGGGGTGGGATCAGCCCCAGCATTTT.

CDR3 in amino acids: CSVGPFSHEQFF. The CDR3 region has the DNA TGCAGCGTTGGGCCCTTCTCCCATGAGCAGTTCTTC. The gene calls are TRBV29-1 and TRBJ2-1, with unresolved D. Germline V gene data show CDR1 as SQVTM and CDR2 as ANQGSEA. CDR3 size: 12 residues. V was clipped by 4 bases and J by 8 bases, with 12 bases between them.

As concerns this clone: The junction departs from germline at one end; a sequencing error may be responsible. The chain is built from TRBV5-4 and TRBJ2-3; D remains unclear. There are 13 residues in the CDR3. Looked up from germline, CDR1 is SGHNT and CDR2 is YYREEE (reference sequence). This CDR3 reads CTSSLATLDTQYF. For the CDR3, the DNA is TGTACCAGCAGCTTGGCAACATTAGATACGCAGTATTTT.

The chain uses TRBV7-2 and TRBJ2-5; D ambiguous. V lost 1 base, J lost 7 bases, and 7 bases lay in between. CDR1 and CDR2 from the germline V gene are SGHTA and FQGNSA. This CDR3 comprises 12 residues. The CDR3 sequence: CASSLVGGTQYF. Here the CDR3 DNA reads TGTGCCAGCAGCTTAGTAGGTGGGACCCAGTACTTC.

The V and J genes are TRBV15 and TRBJ2-7, with D uncertain. Per germline, CDR1 LNHNV and CDR2 YYDKDF (reference sequence). V lost 1 base and J lost 5, with 9 bases in between. The CDR3 has 13 amino acids. CDR3 nucleotide sequence: TGTGCCACCAGCAGAGCGTTTTCCCACGAGCAGTACTTC. Its protein product is CATSRAFSHEQYF.

This rearrangement joins TRBV4-1 to TRBJ1-1; 9 positions agree with TRBD1. Trimming at V came to 2 bases and at J to 7 bases, leaving 11 bases not matched to a gene. The CDR3 totals 16 residues. Germline V gene data show CDR1 as MGHRA and CDR2 as YSYEKL. The CDR3 is CASSQLRTQGAGEAFF. DNA for the CDR3: TGCGCCAGCAGCCAACTTCGGACACAGGGGGCAGGTGAAGCTTTCTTT.

The CDR3 coding sequence is TGTGCCACCAGCAGAGATACTAGCGGGGTTGGGCAGTTCTTC. Its protein is CATSRDTSGVGQFF. V and J are TRBV15 and TRBJ2-1; 10 bases line up with TRBD2. Germline CDR1 reads LNHNV; CDR2 reads YYDKDF (reference sequence). The CDR3 runs to 14 residues. J gave up 12 bases and V 0 bases, and 5 bases lay outside the gene matches.

The chain joins TRBV21-1 to TRBJ2-6; the listed D gene, TRBD2, was not tested against the DNA. TRBV21-1 is a known pseudogene. This CDR3 is 15 amino acids long. CDR3 sequence reads: CASSKAPSGANVLTF. DNA of the CDR3: TGTGCCAGCAGCAAAGCTCCTTCTGGGGCCAACGTCCTGACTTTC.

This rearrangement joins TRBV7-9 to TRBJ1-4, with TRBD1 as a possible D gene (5 bases). The CDR3 covers 15 residues. The V end was cut by 1 base, the J end by 4 bases, with 10 bases between. The germline CDR1 and CDR2 sequences are SEHNR and FQNEAQ (reference sequence). The CDR3: CASSLGGTGNEKLFF. CDR3 DNA sequence: TGTGCCAGCAGCTTAGGCGGGACGGGTAATGAAAAACTGTTTTTT.

The V call is TRBV5-1, the J call TRBJ1-1; D is uncertain. The CDR3 runs to 16 residues. CDR1 and CDR2 (germline): SGHRS, YFSETQ. The ends were cut back, 2 bases at V and 0 bases at J, with 14 bases in the middle. CDR3 bases: TGCGCCAGCAGCTTAGGGTTAAGGACCCTGAACACTGAAGCTTTCTTT. This encodes CASSLGLRTLNTEAFF.

This clone was observed a handful of times. This chain uses TRBV6-4 with TRBJ1-5; 7 bases are shared with TRBD1. The junction had 5 bases not matched to a gene; V was cut back by 5 bases and J by 4 bases. The CDR3 extends over 14 amino acids. Germline values: CDR1 MRHNA, CDR2 SNTAGT. The CDR3 is CASSPTGENQPQHF. The CDR3 nucleotides are TGTGCCAGCAGTCCTACAGGGGAGAATCAGCCCCAGCATTTT.

This clone showed up just once. The chain uses TRBV19 and TRBJ1-6; TRBD1 aligns across 9 bases. There are 13 residues in the CDR3. V gave up 7 bases and J gave up 8 bases; unmatched junction bases: 3. Germline loops: CDR1 LNHDA, CDR2 SQIVND (reference sequence). The CDR3 region is CASKGQGDSPLHF. DNA of the CDR3: TGTGCCAGTAAGGGACAGGGAGATTCACCCCTCCACTTT.

The V and J genes are TRBV15 and TRBJ1-1; D is unclear. The CDR3 has 15 residues. Germline values: CDR1 LNHNV, CDR2 YYDKDF (reference sequence). The V and J ends lost 1 base and 1 base respectively, with 10 bases between them. The CDR3 sequence: CATSRALTENTEAFF. CDR3 DNA: TGTGCCACCAGCAGAGCACTCACCGAGAACACTGAAGCTTTCTTT.

V and J are TRBV7-9 and TRBJ2-3; 8 bases are shared with TRBD1. The CDR3 sequence is 19 residues long. Germline V gene sequence: CDR1 SEHNR, CDR2 FQNEAQ (reference sequence). The J segment lost 2 bases and the V segment lost 5 bases, leaving 18 bases of the junction unmatched. The CDR3 loop reads CASSPPPGEDRVDTDTQYF. CDR3 coding DNA: TGTGCCAGCAGCCCACCCCCCGGTGAGGACAGGGTGGACACAGATACGCAGTATTTT.